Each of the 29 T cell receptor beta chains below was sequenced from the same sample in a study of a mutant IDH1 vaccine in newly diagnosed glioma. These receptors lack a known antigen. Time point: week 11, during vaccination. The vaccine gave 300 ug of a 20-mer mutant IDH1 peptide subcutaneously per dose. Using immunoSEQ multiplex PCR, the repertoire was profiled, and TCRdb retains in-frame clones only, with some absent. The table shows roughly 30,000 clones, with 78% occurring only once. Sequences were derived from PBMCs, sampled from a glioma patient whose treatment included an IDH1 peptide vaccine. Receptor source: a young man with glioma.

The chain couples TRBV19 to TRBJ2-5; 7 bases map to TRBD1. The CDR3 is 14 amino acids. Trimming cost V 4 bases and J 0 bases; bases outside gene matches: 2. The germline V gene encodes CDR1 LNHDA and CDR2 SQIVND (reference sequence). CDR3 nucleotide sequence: TGTGCCAGTAGTAAGACAGGGAACCAAGAGACCCAGTACTTC. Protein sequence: CASSKTGNQETQYF.

The CDR3 loop reads CASSSGNTGELFF. The CDR3 DNA is TGCGCCAGCAGCTCAGGGAACACCGGGGAGCTGTTTTTT. V is TRBV5-1 and J is TRBJ2-2; D not certain. Germline loops: CDR1 SGHRS, CDR2 YFSETQ. Trimming took off 3 bases at V and 1 base at J, with 4 bases between the two ends. This CDR3 has 13 residues.

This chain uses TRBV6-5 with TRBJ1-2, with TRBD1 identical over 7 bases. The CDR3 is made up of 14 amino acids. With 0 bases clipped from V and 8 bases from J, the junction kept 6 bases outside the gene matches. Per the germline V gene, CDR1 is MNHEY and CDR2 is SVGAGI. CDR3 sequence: CASSYSGEGGGYTF. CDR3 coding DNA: TGTGCCAGCAGTTACTCGGGGGAAGGGGGCGGCTACACCTTC.

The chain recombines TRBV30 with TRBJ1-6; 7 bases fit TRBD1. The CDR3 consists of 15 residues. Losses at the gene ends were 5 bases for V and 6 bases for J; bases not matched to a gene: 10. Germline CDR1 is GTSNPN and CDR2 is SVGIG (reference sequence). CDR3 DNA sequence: TGTGCCTGGCTCGGACAGGCCACTCCTAATTCACCCCTCCACTTT. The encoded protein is CAWLGQATPNSPLHF.

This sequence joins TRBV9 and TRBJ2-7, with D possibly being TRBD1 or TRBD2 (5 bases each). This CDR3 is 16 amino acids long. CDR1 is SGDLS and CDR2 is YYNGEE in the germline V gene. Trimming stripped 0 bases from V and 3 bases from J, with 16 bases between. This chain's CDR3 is CASSVGVSGTIYEQYF. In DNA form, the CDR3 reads TGTGCCAGCAGCGTAGGAGTGTCGGGGACCATCTACGAGCAGTACTTC.

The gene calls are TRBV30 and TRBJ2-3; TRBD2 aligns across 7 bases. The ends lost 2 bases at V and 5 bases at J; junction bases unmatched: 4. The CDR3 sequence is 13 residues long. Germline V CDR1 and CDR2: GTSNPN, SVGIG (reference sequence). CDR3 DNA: TGTGCCTGGAGTATGGCGGGGGAAGATACGCAGTATTTT. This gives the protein CAWSMAGEDTQYF.

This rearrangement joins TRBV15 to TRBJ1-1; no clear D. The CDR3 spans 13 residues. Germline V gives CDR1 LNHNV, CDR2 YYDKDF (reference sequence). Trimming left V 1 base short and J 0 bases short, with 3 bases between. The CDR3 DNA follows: TGTGCCACCAGCAGAGTAATGAACACTGAAGCTTTCTTT. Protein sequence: CATSRVMNTEAFF. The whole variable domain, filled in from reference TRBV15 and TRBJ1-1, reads DAMVIQNPRYQVTQFGKPVTLSCSQTLNHNVMYWYQQKSSQAPKLLFHYYDKDFNNEADTPDNFQSRRPNTSFCFLDIRSPGLGDTAMYLCATSRVMNTEAFFGQGTRLTVV.

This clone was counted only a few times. The CDR3 is CASSLAASGAHEQYF. The CDR3 DNA follows: TGCGCCAGCAGCTTGGCTGCTAGCGGGGCCCACGAGCAGTACTTC. V is TRBV5-1 and J is TRBJ2-7; TRBD2 agrees at 9 bases. The trim removed 0 bases at V and 5 bases at J, leaving 6 bases unmatched. Germline V lookup: CDR1 SGHRS, CDR2 YFSETQ. The CDR3 extends over 15 amino acids.

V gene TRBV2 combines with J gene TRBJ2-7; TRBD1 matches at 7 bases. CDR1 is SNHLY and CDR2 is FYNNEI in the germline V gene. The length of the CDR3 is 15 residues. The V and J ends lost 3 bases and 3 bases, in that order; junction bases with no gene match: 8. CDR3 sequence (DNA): TGTGCCAGCAGTGAGTTCCGGGACAGAAACTACGAGCAGTACTTC. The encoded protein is CASSEFRDRNYEQYF. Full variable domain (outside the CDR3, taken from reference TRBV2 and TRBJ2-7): EPEVTQTPSHQVTQMGQEVILRCVPISNHLYFYWYRQILGQKVEFLVSFYNNEISEKSEIFDDQFSVERPDGSNFTLKIRSTKLEDSAMYFCASSEFRDRNYEQYFGPGTRLTVT.

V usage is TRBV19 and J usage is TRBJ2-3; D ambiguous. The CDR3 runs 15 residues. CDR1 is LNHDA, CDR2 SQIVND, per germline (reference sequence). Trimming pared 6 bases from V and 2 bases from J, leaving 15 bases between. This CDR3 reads CASSPNPWDTDTQYF. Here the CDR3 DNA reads TGTGCCAGTAGCCCAAACCCCTGGGACACAGATACGCAGTATTTT.

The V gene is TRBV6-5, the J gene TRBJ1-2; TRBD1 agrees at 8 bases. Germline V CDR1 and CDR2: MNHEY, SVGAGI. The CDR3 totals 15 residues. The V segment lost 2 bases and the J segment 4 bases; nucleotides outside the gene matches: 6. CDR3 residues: CASSYGPGGTYGYTF. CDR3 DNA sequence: TGTGCCAGCAGTTACGGTCCAGGGGGCACCTATGGCTACACCTTC.

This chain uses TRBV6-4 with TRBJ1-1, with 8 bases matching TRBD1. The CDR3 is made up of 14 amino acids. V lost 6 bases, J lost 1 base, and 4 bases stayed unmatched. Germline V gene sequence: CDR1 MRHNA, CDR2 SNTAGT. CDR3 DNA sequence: TGTGCCAGCAGCGCCGGGACAGGGAACACTGAAGCTTTCTTT. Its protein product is CASSAGTGNTEAFF.

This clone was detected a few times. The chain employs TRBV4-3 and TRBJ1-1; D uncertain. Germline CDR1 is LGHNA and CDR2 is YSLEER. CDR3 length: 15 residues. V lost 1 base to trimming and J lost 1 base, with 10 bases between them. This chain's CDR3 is CASSQVLDGNTEAFF. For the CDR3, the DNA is TGCGCCAGCAGCCAAGTACTTGACGGGAACACTGAAGCTTTCTTT.

The CDR3 reads CATSRATGAGELFF. As DNA, the CDR3 is TGTGCCACCAGCAGAGCGACAGGGGCCGGGGAGCTGTTTTTT. This chain connects TRBV15 to TRBJ2-2, with 8 positions matching TRBD1. V was pared by 1 base and J by 6 bases, with 1 base of the junction left unmatched. CDR3 length: 14 amino acids. Germline V gives CDR1 LNHNV, CDR2 YYDKDF (reference sequence).

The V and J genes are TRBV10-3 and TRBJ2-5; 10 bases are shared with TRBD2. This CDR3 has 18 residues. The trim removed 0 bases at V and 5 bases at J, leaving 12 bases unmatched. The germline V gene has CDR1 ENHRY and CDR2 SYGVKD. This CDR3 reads CAISESTQASGSRETQYF. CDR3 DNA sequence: TGTGCCATCAGTGAGTCGACTCAGGCTAGCGGGAGTCGTGAGACCCAGTACTTC.

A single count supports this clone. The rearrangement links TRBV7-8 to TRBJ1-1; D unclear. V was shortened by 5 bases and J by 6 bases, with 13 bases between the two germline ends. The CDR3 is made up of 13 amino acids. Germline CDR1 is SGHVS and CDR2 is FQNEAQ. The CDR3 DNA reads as TGTGCCAGCAGCCTGAAGGTGGGATCTGAAGCTTTCTTT. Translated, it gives CASSLKVGSEAFF.

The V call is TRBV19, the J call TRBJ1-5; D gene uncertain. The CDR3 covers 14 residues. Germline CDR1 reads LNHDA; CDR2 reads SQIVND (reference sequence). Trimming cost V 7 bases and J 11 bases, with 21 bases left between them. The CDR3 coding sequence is TGTGCCAGTACCGTCCCGGGCTCCGGTATGGCCCAGCATTTT. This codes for CASTVPGSGMAQHF.

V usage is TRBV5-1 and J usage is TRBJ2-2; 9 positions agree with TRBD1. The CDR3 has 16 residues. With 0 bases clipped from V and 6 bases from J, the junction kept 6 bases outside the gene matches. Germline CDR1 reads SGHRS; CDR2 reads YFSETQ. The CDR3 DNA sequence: TGCGCCAGCAGCTTGGATGTGGACAGGGGCCCCGGGGAGCTGTTTTTT. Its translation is CASSLDVDRGPGELFF.

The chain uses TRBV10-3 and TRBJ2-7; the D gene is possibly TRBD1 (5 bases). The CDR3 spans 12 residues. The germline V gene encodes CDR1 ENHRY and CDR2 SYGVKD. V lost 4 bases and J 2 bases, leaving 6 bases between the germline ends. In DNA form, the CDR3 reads TGTGCCATCAGTGGGACAACCTACGAGCAGTACTTC. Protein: CAISGTTYEQYF.

The CDR3 protein is CASSYEGTGGEKLFF. CDR3 coding DNA: TGTGCCAGCAGTTACGAGGGGACAGGAGGCGAAAAACTGTTTTTT. The chain carries TRBV6-5 and TRBJ1-4, with 8 nucleotides matching TRBD1. The V gene's germline CDR1 is MNHEY and CDR2 SVGAGI. The V and J ends lost 2 bases and 8 bases, in that order; junction bases with no gene match: 7. The CDR3 has 15 amino acids.

Written as DNA, the CDR3 is TGCGCCAGCAGCCCCACGGGGGCTGACACTGAAGCTTTCTTT. It codes for CASSPTGADTEAFF. V and J are TRBV5-1 and TRBJ1-1; the D gene is possibly TRBD1 (6 bases). This CDR3 has 14 residues. Trimming stripped 4 bases from V and 3 bases from J, with 13 bases between. CDR1 is SGHRS and CDR2 is YFSETQ in the germline V gene.

The CDR3 nucleotides read TGTGCCTGGATAGTAAGGGGCGGAAACACCATATATTTT. It codes for CAWIVRGGNTIYF. This chain connects TRBV30 to TRBJ1-3; a weak D match, TRBD1 (5 bases). V shed 4 bases and J shed 4 bases, with 11 bases lying between them. CDR3 size: 13 residues. Germline V lookup: CDR1 GTSNPN, CDR2 SVGIG (reference sequence).

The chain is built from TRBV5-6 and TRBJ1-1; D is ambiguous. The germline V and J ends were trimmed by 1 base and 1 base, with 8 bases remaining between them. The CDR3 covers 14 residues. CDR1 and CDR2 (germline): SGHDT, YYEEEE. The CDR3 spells CASSLLQPNTEAFF. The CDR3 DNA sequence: TGTGCCAGCAGCTTGCTACAGCCGAACACTGAAGCTTTCTTT.

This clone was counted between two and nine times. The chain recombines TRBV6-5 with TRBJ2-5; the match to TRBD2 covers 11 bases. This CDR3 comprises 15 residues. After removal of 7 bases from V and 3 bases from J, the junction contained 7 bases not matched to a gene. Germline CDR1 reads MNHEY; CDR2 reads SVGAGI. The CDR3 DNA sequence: TGTGCCAGCACCAAGGGGACTAGCGGAAAAGAGACCCAGTACTTC. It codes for CASTKGTSGKETQYF.

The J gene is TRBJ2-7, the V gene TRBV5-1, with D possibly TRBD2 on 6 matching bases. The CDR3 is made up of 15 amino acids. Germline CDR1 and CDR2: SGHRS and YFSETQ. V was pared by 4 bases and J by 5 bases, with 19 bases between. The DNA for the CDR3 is TGCGCCAGCAGCCTCACTCCCCTAGCGAACCACGAGCAGTACTTC. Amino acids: CASSLTPLANHEQYF.

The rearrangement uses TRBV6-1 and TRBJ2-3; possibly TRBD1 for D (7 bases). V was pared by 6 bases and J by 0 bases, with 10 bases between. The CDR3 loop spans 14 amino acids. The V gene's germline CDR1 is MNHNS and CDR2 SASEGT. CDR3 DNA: TGTGCCAGCAGCCCAGGGGGGAGCACAGATACGCAGTATTTT. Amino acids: CASSPGGSTDTQYF.

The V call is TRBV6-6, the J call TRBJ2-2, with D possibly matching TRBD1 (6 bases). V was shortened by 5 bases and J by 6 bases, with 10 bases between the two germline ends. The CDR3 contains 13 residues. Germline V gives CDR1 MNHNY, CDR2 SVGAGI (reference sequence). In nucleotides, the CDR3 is TGTGCCAGCAGTAATCACAGGGCCGGGGAGCTGTTTTTT. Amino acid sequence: CASSNHRAGELFF.

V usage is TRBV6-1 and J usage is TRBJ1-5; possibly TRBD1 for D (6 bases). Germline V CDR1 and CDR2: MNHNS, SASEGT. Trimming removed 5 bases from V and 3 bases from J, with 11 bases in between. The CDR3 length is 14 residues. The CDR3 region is CASSPQGPNQPQHF. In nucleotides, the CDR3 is TGTGCCAGCAGTCCACAGGGACCCAATCAGCCCCAGCATTTT.

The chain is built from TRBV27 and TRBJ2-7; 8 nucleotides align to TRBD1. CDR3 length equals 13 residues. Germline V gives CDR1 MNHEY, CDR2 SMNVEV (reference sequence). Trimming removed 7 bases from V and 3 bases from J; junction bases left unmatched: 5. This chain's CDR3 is CASNLGQGYEQYF. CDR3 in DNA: TGTGCCAGCAATCTTGGACAGGGCTACGAGCAGTACTTC.